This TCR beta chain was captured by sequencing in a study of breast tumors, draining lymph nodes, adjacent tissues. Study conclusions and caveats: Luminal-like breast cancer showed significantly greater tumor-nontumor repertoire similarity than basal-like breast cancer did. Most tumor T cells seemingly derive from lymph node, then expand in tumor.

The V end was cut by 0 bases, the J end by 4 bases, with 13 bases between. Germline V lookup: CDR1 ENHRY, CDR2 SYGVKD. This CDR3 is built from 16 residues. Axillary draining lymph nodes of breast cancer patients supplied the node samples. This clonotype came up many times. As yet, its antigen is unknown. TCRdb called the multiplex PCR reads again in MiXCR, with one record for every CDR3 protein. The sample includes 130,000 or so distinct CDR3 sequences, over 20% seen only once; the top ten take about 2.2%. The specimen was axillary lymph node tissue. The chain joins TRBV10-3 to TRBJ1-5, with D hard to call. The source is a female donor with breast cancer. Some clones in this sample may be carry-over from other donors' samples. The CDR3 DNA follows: TGTGCCATCAGTGAGTCGACTCTGTTTAGTAATCAGCCCCAGCATTTT. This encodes CAISESTLFSNQPQHF.